One sample yielded the 3 T cell receptor beta chains listed below, sequenced in a study of blood T cell repertoires in COVID-19. TCRdb keeps only in-frame clones here, not all; method: immunoSEQ multiplex PCR. The sample holds under 250,000 clones, roughly 85% seen once. The sequenced material came from PBMCs or T cells enriched from blood (not recorded which). These receptors were taken from a man aged 25 to 40 who had recovered from COVID-19.

This chain connects TRBV11-1 to TRBJ2-1, with a weak D call TRBD2 (6 bases). The CDR3 sequence is 16 residues long. V dropped 5 bases and J dropped 6 bases, with 20 bases sitting between them. Germline CDR1 reads SGHAT; CDR2 reads FQDESV (reference sequence). CDR3 in DNA: TGTGCCAGCAGCCGACCAGGTCGGGGGTATACCAATGAGCAGTTCTTC. Amino acids: CASSRPGRGYTNEQFF.

The V and J genes are TRBV7-9 and TRBJ1-2; D remains ambiguous. Germline V gene data show CDR1 as SEHNR and CDR2 as FQNEAQ (reference sequence). The CDR3 spans 11 residues. Deletions cut 3 bases from V and 7 bases from J, with 6 bases between. The CDR3 is CASSFYGGYTF. In DNA form, the CDR3 reads TGTGCCAGCAGCTTCTACGGTGGCTACACCTTC.

The chain uses TRBV30 and TRBJ2-3; the match to TRBD2 covers 15 bases. Germline lookup yields CDR1 GTSNPN and CDR2 SVGIG (reference sequence). V gave up 2 bases and J gave up 11 bases; unmatched junction bases: 8. This CDR3 spans 15 amino acids. The CDR3 spells CAWSTTGTSGGRQYF. The CDR3 DNA follows: TGTGCCTGGAGTACAACCGGGACTAGCGGGGGGAGGCAGTATTTT. The variable domain in full, with the rest retrieved from reference TRBV30 and TRBJ2-3, is SQTIHQWPATLVQPVGSPLSLECTVEGTSNPNLYWYRQAAGRGLQLLFYSVGIGQISSEVPQNLSASRPQDRQFILSSKKLLLSDSGFYLCAWSTTGTSGGRQYFGPGTRLTVL.